This entry features one T cell receptor (beta chain) sequence. No cognate antigen has been identified for it. The input lacks base qualities; no much larger clone sits a single base away. The data originate from a study of blood T cell repertoires in COVID-19 (dated by TCRdb to 2018 to 2021). About the study as a whole: Samples covering the acute and convalescent phases of COVID-19 were provided by collaborators in the United States, Italy and Spain. The prospective study material was composed of cDNA or gDNA derived from T cells, B-cell-depleted T cells, or PBMCs. Deeply sampled blood TCRbeta repertoires from subjects exposed to, actively infected with, or recovered from COVID-19 were included in the dataset. The repertoires were released in a freely available public database meant as a resource for research on the immune response to SARS-CoV-2. Samples were obtained from the ongoing ImmuneRACE study (first 160 participants) and from about 1,300 subjects provided by 6 global collaborators. The sample metadata nearly always contained a de-identified subject ID, COVID-19 status, age in years and sex. Where available, HLA class I and class II types were obtained from metadata supplied by the sample provider rather than from assay-based typing. Overall study outcomes, separate from this receptor: How much clinical and demographic metadata was included differed by source and by participant, and the metadata was provided uncurated.

Each collaborating institution followed its own protocols to collect whole blood in K2EDTA tubes. For TCRbeta analysis, collaborator samples were shipped as frozen whole blood, as isolated PBMCs, or as DNA extracted from either sample type. TCRbeta CDR3 regions were amplified from genomic DNA by means of the immunoSEQ Assay, a bias-controlled multiplex PCR. In the paper's pipeline: The number of nucleated cells in each sample was estimated from the amplification of reference gene primers within the assay. Sequence reads were collapsed and filtered to measure the absolute abundance of every unique TCRbeta CDR3 rearrangement. For each sample, productive Simpson clonality was calculated as the square root of Simpson's diversity index across productive rearrangements. Held by TCRdb, this immuneACCESS table contains in-frame sequences only and omits some clones. Under half of the omission traces to an unresolved V gene where checked; the cause of the rest is unknown. From that table come the V and J calls and clone size; the DNA was used to work out D and trimming. This sample lists approximately 100,000 clones; approximately 89% were detected once. About 9.4% of the sample is in the top ten clones.

The CDR3 spans 13 residues, from the cysteine through the phenylalanine. The entry retains the CDR3 DNA only, 39 bases that are in frame from base 1. Per the germline V gene (reference sequence), SEHNR is the CDR1 and FQNEAQ is the CDR2. Trimming at the junction amounts to 1 base on V and 3 bases on J, and the germline ends lie 7 bases apart. Sequenced sample: peripheral blood. The receptor was isolated from a man aged 45-65 years with acute or convalescent COVID-19. The rearrangement joined TRBV7-9 to TRBJ2-7; the best D guess is TRBD1, with 6 bases matching. The CDR3 protein: CASSLGQVYEQYF. The sequence in DNA is TGTGCCAGCAGCTTAGGACAGGTCTACGAGCAGTACTTC.